This T cell receptor beta chain emerged from a study of cytomegalovirus exposure and HLA in healthy donors. General study points: HLA restriction was apparent for most CMV-associated TCR beta chains in a later analysis.

The PCR made use of 60 Vbeta and 13 Jbeta primers. The repertoire was sequenced with immunoSEQ multiplex PCR; TCRdb's copy has only in-frame clones and lacks some. The sample carries approximately 190,000 clones, just under 70% recorded once. Remarks on this clone: Its antigen remains unknown. One junction end disagrees with the germline gene, perhaps due to a read error.

The CDR3 extends over 16 amino acids. The germline CDR1 and CDR2 sequences are MNHNS and SASEGT. This clonotype originated in a middle-aged man in good health and CMV-seropositive. Sequenced: PBMCs. The chain links TRBV6-1 to TRBJ2-5; D tentatively reads TRBD1 or TRBD2 (6 bases each). CDR3 coding DNA: TGTGCCAGCACTGAAGGGGGTTCGGGCCGGCGGGGCACCCAGTACTTC. It yields the protein CASTEGGSGRRGTQYF.